The 25 T cell receptor beta chains presented below share a single source sample, sequenced in a study of metastatic and nonmetastatic thyroid tumors. TCRdb used MiXCR to call clones anew from the PCR reads. The sample includes around 17,000 clones, approximately 31% seen only once; the top ten take 10% to 15%. Patients underwent thyroid surgery, and none had received any treatment before it. The specimen sequenced was tumor tissue. All receptors come from a male donor with papillary thyroid cancer or a benign thyroid nodule (not recorded which). Some clones in this sample may be carry-over from other donors' samples.

This clone was recorded many times. The junction shows a germline mismatch at one end, possibly a read error. This chain joins TRBV12-3 or TRBV12-4 and TRBJ1-2; possible D gene TRBD1, 5 bases. The CDR3 totals 17 residues. The CDR3 bases are TGTGCTAGCAGTTCGACCTTTGGACACCTGGTCAACTACGGCTACACCTTC. It is translated as CASSSTFGHLVNYGYTF.

The V call is TRBV5-1, the J call TRBJ1-6; D gene unclear. V dropped 2 bases and J dropped 3 bases, with 18 bases sitting between them. CDR3 length: 18 amino acids. Germline loops: CDR1 SGHRS, CDR2 YFSETQ. The CDR3 region has the DNA TGCGCCAGCAGCTTAAACCCTGTAGAAACCGACTATAATTCACCCCTCCACTTT. As protein: CASSLNPVETDYNSPLHF. The variable domain in full, completed from reference TRBV5-1 and TRBJ1-6, reads KAGVTQTPRYLIKTRGQQVTLSCSPISGHRSVSWYQQTPGQGLQFLFEYFSETQRNKGNFPGRFSGRQFSNSRSEMNVSTLELGDSALYLCASSLNPVETDYNSPLHFGNGTRLTVT.

The V call is TRBV27, the J call TRBJ1-2, with D possibly being TRBD1 (5 bases). The CDR3 sequence is 13 residues long. Germline CDR1 and CDR2: MNHEY and SMNVEV (reference sequence). The V gene lost 6 bases and the J gene lost 4 bases, with 12 bases spanning the gap. The CDR3 protein is CASRRGDTYGYTF. The CDR3 DNA reads TGTGCCAGCAGGCGGGGGGATACCTATGGCTACACCTTC.

This clone was detected ten times or more. The CDR3 is CASSPTGGPSQPQHF. The CDR3 DNA reads TGCGCCAGCAGCCCGACAGGGGGCCCGTCTCAGCCCCAGCATTTT. The chain combines TRBV4-1 with TRBJ1-5; 10 bases match TRBD1. There are 15 residues in the CDR3. V lost 4 bases to trimming and J lost 6 bases; unmatched junction nucleotides: 6. Per the germline V gene, CDR1 is MGHRA and CDR2 is YSYEKL.

This clone was found a few times. The rearrangement links TRBV6-1 to TRBJ2-1, with 8 positions matching TRBD1. Germline V lookup: CDR1 MNHNS, CDR2 SASEGT. This CDR3 contains 16 residues. With 7 bases clipped from V and 8 bases from J, the junction kept 16 bases outside the gene matches. CDR3: CASKRTGNPFVDEQFF. In DNA form, the CDR3 reads TGTGCCAGCAAACGGACAGGGAATCCGTTTGTGGATGAGCAGTTCTTC.

V gene TRBV11-3 combines with J gene TRBJ1-1; D unresolved. V shed 5 bases and J shed 1 base, with 14 bases lying between them. This CDR3 has 15 amino acids. CDR1 is SGHNT, CDR2 YENEEA, per germline. The CDR3 DNA follows: TGTGCCAGCAGCCTCCTCGTAGACAAGAACACTGAAGCTTTCTTT. Residues: CASSLLVDKNTEAFF.

There are a few counts of this clone. The rearrangement links TRBV28 to TRBJ2-7; TRBD2 matches 15 bases. Germline trimming cut 5 bases from V and 4 bases from J; bases unmatched to any gene: 3. CDR1 is MDHEN and CDR2 is SYDVKM in the germline V gene. The CDR3 totals 15 residues. The CDR3 DNA reads as TGTGCCAGCAGTCCAGGGACTAGCGGGAGGTACGAGCAGTACTTC. It specifies CASSPGTSGRYEQYF.

The CDR3 DNA is TGCAGTGCTAGTAGCTCTTCAGTTTCTAACTATGGCTACACCTTC. Translation gives CSASSSSVSNYGYTF. J is TRBJ1-2 and V is TRBV20-1; D is undetermined. V shed 3 bases and J shed 0 bases, with 14 bases lying between them. This CDR3 has 15 residues. In germline, CDR1 is DFQATT, CDR2 SNEGSKA (reference sequence).

This clone was observed a handful of times. The V gene is TRBV6-2 or TRBV6-3, the J gene TRBJ2-1, with 10 bases fitting TRBD2. The CDR3 runs 15 residues. CDR1 is MNHEY and CDR2 is SVGEGT in the germline V gene. V lost 2 bases to trimming and J lost 3 bases; unmatched junction nucleotides: 1. Written as DNA, the CDR3 is TGTGCCAGCAGTTACCTAGCGGGAGTCTACAATGAGCAGTTCTTC. As protein: CASSYLAGVYNEQFF.

This clone appeared once. The V gene is TRBV30, the J gene TRBJ1-2, with D hard to call. CDR1 is GTSNPN and CDR2 is SVGIG in the germline V gene (reference sequence). V lost 5 bases and J lost 2, with 6 bases in between. The CDR3 covers 11 residues. The CDR3 DNA reads as TGTGCCTGGGGACGGAACTATGGCTACACCTTC. Translation: CAWGRNYGYTF.

This chain links TRBV10-3 with TRBJ2-7; possible D gene TRBD1, 6 bases. The CDR3 is made up of 13 amino acids. Per germline, CDR1 ENHRY and CDR2 SYGVKD. V was cut by 4 bases and J by 5 bases, with 12 bases left in between. The CDR3 nucleotides read TGTGCCATCAGTGTCGCAGGGGCCCACGAGCAGTACTTC. Translated: CAISVAGAHEQYF.

This clone was observed a handful of times. Here the CDR3 reads CAISDVSLRYEQYF. The DNA of the CDR3 is TGTGCCATCAGTGACGTTTCTCTGCGGTACGAGCAGTACTTC. The genes are TRBV10-3 and TRBJ2-7; D is unclear. Germline V gives CDR1 ENHRY, CDR2 SYGVKD. The CDR3 length is 14 residues. V lost 3 bases and J 4 bases, leaving 13 bases between the germline ends.

The V and J genes are TRBV6-2 or TRBV6-3 and TRBJ2-5; TRBD2 agrees at 8 bases. The CDR3 length is 13 residues. Germline V CDR1 and CDR2: MNHEY, SVGEGT. V was pared by 6 bases and J by 1 base, with 1 base of the junction left unmatched. The CDR3 spells CASRGTSQETQYF. The CDR3 DNA reads TGTGCCAGCAGGGGGACTAGCCAAGAGACCCAGTACTTC.

The table lists this clone with many counts. The chain uses TRBV4-2 and TRBJ2-6, with 7 bases fitting TRBD1. The V gene end was trimmed by 1 base and the J gene end by 0 bases; junction bases not matched to a gene: 0. CDR1 is LGHNA, CDR2 YNFKEQ, per germline. The CDR3 extends over 16 amino acids. The CDR3 loop reads CASSQAGGSGANVLTF. CDR3 DNA sequence: TGTGCCAGCAGCCAAGCAGGGGGCTCTGGGGCCAACGTCCTGACTTTC.

This clone was detected only a few times. The rearrangement links TRBV6-2 or TRBV6-3 to TRBJ1-2; TRBD1 aligns across 8 bases. The CDR3 loop spans 12 amino acids. V was clipped by 5 bases and J by 8 bases; unmatched bases: 4. In germline, CDR1 is MNHEY, CDR2 SVGEGT. CDR3 amino acids: CASSPTGEGYTF. CDR3 DNA: TGTGCCAGCAGTCCGACAGGGGAAGGCTACACCTTC.

This clone ranks as large (0.1 to 1%). The rearrangement joins TRBV19 to TRBJ2-6; D gene uncertain. Germline V gene sequence: CDR1 LNHDA, CDR2 SQIVND (reference sequence). Trimming left V 5 bases short and J 0 bases short, with 14 bases between. The CDR3 runs 17 residues. The DNA for the CDR3 is TGTGCCAGTAGTCCCCTCAGGCCTAGCTCTGGGGCCAACGTCCTGACTTTC. Protein product: CASSPLRPSSGANVLTF. The complete variable domain, with remaining parts taken from reference TRBV19 and TRBJ2-6, reads DGGITQSPKYLFRKEGQNVTLSCEQNLNHDAMYWYRQDPGQGLRLIYYSQIVNDFQKGDIAEGYSVSREKKESFPLTVTSAQKNPTAFYLCASSPLRPSSGANVLTFGAGSRLTVL.

This clone was counted between two and nine times. The rearrangement uses TRBV28 and TRBJ2-1; D gene uncertain. Between the trimmed V and J ends, which lost 6 bases and 0 bases, there was a span of 12 bases. The CDR3 has 15 amino acids. The germline CDR1 and CDR2 sequences are MDHEN and SYDVKM. The CDR3 spells CASRQDSSSYNEQFF. CDR3 coding DNA: TGTGCCAGCAGGCAGGATTCGAGCTCCTACAATGAGCAGTTCTTC.

This clone was observed a handful of times. V usage is TRBV19 and J usage is TRBJ2-2; TRBD1 matches 8 bases. CDR1 and CDR2 from the germline V gene are LNHDA and SQIVND (reference sequence). V dropped 9 bases and J dropped 5; count of bases not matched to a gene: 5. The CDR3 is made up of 13 amino acids. CDR3 residues: CASRTGTTGELFF. CDR3 coding DNA: TGTGCCAGCCGGACAGGGACAACCGGGGAGCTGTTTTTT. The entire variable domain, with the rest obtained from reference TRBV19 and TRBJ2-2, is as follows: DGGITQSPKYLFRKEGQNVTLSCEQNLNHDAMYWYRQDPGQGLRLIYYSQIVNDFQKGDIAEGYSVSREKKESFPLTVTSAQKNPTAFYLCASRTGTTGELFFGEGSRLTVL.

This clone has at least ten counts. The rearrangement links TRBV14 to TRBJ1-1; no clear D gene. Germline CDR1 is SGHDN and CDR2 is FVKESK. The germline V and J ends were trimmed by 1 base and 4 bases, with 13 bases remaining between them. This CDR3 comprises 15 residues. The CDR3 sequence: CASSQARAPGTEAFF. The CDR3 nucleotides read TGTGCCAGCAGCCAAGCCCGGGCCCCAGGCACTGAAGCTTTCTTT. The full variable domain, with the rest looked up from reference TRBV14 and TRBJ1-1, is EAGVTQFPSHSVIEKGQTVTLRCDPISGHDNLYWYRRVMGKEIKFLLHFVKESKQDESGMPNNRFLAERTGGTYSTLKVQPAELEDSGVYFCASSQARAPGTEAFFGQGTRLTVV.

A note on this clone: One end of the junction varies from germline; a read error may be responsible. The J gene is TRBJ1-1, the V gene TRBV5-1; D may be TRBD1 (6 bases). CDR1 and CDR2 (germline): SGHRS, YFSETQ. This CDR3 has 11 residues. Here the CDR3 DNA reads TGCGCCAGCGGCTTCGGACAGGAAGCTTTCTTT. Protein sequence: CASGFGQEAFF. Variable domain in full (rest from reference TRBV5-1 and TRBJ1-1): KAGVTQTPRYLIKTRGQQVTLSCSPISGHRSVSWYQQTPGQGLQFLFEYFSETQRNKGNFPGRFSGRQFSNSRSEMNVSTLELGDSALYLCASGFGQEAFFGQGTRLTVV.

This chain connects TRBV20-1 to TRBJ2-5; 7 positions agree with TRBD2. In germline, CDR1 is DFQATT, CDR2 SNEGSKA (reference sequence). The V and J ends lost 2 bases and 7 bases, in that order; junction bases with no gene match: 22. The CDR3 has 18 residues. DNA of the CDR3: TGCAGTGCTAGACCCGATAGGGAGGGAGTCTCGTCGGATGGGACCCAGTACTTC. Translated: CSARPDREGVSSDGTQYF.

This clone is termed medium-sized. This rearrangement joins TRBV19 to TRBJ2-2, with 8 nucleotides matching TRBD1. The CDR3 has 17 amino acids. CDR1 and CDR2 (germline): LNHDA, SQIVND (reference sequence). The junction had 13 bases not matched to a gene; V was cut back by 7 bases and J by 3 bases. The CDR3 sequence: CASIQGTTGADTGELFF. In DNA form, the CDR3 reads TGTGCCAGTATCCAGGGGACGACAGGGGCGGACACCGGGGAGCTGTTTTTT.

This clone was picked up many times. The genes are TRBV18 and TRBJ2-7; the match to TRBD2 covers 13 bases. The germline gives CDR1 KGHSH, CDR2 LQKENI. The CDR3 consists of 20 residues. Germline trimming cut 4 bases from V and 2 bases from J; bases unmatched to any gene: 17. The CDR3 region is CASSLKGGSGLAGPTYEQYF. DNA for the CDR3: TGTGCCAGCTCACTCAAAGGGGGGTCGGGACTAGCGGGACCTACCTACGAGCAGTACTTC. The variable domain in full, completed from reference TRBV18 and TRBJ2-7, reads NAGVMQNPRHLVRRRGQEARLRCSPMKGHSHVYWYRQLPEEGLKFMVYLQKENIIDESGMPKERFSAEFPKEGPSILRIQQVVRGDSAAYFCASSLKGGSGLAGPTYEQYFGPGTRLTVT.

This clone is judged medium-sized. V gene TRBV30 combines with J gene TRBJ1-6; D uncertain. Trimming pared 6 bases from V and 0 bases from J, leaving 9 bases between. CDR1 and CDR2 (germline): GTSNPN, SVGIG (reference sequence). There are 14 residues in the CDR3. The CDR3 DNA reads as TGTGCCTGCGTCAGTGGCTCCTATAATTCACCCCTCCACTTT. This codes for CACVSGSYNSPLHF.

This clone was recorded at least ten times. The chain employs TRBV4-2 and TRBJ2-5; 7 nucleotides match TRBD1. This CDR3 has 14 amino acids. V lost 0 bases and J lost 5; bases outside the gene matches: 3. Germline loops: CDR1 LGHNA, CDR2 YNFKEQ. CDR3 sequence (DNA): TGTGCCAGCAGCCAAGATTTCAGGGGGGAGACCCAGTACTTC. Protein sequence: CASSQDFRGETQYF.